This entry is about one TCR beta chain. Its target is not known. Germline-derived CDR1 and CDR2 are KGHSH and LQKENI. This CDR3 has 17 residues. The junction had 7 bases not matched to a gene; V was cut back by 0 bases and J by 1 base. For the second PCR, which ran for about 7 to 11 cycles, a sample-barcoded 5' primer and a J-beta primer mix were used. TCRdb recomputed calls from the 5' RACE reads with MiXCR, one row per CDR3 protein. The table records approximately 780,000 distinct CDR3 sequences, roughly 25% of them present only once. The data belong to a study of blood T cells in healthy people across ages. Findings and caveats of the study: Donor CMV status was unknown, possibly confounding expanded clonotype changes. One million T cells yielded diversity estimates that were considered underestimates.

Individuals who donated were healthy Caucasians from Russia aged roughly 6 to 100. These data also formed part of another study, on T cells of mothers and their children.

Sequenced: blood. The chain employs TRBV18 and TRBJ2-3; 7 nucleotides line up with TRBD2. This sequence originates from a boy aged 10-17 years in good health. CDR3 nucleotide sequence: TGTGCCAGCTCACCACCGTGGAGCGGGGTAGGCACAGATACGCAGTATTTT. This encodes CASSPPWSGVGTDTQYF.